The entry below describes one TCR beta chain. Its antigen remains unknown. This record belongs to a study of a mutant IDH1 vaccine in newly diagnosed glioma. This sample's time point: baseline, week 1 (first vaccination visit). Treatment given: pre-vaccination baseline after standard-of-care therapy. New WHO grade 3 or 4 astrocytomas that were IDH1-mutant and ATRX-lost had been found in donors. Data came from immunoSEQ multiplex PCR; TCRdb stores just in-frame clones and leaves some out. The sample shows about 92,000 clones, about 82% of them seen only once. Study-wide findings and caveats: Induction of immune responses by the vaccine occurred in about 95% of patients.

The sample consisted of PBMCs, taken from a glioma patient treated with radiotherapy, temozolomide or both. The receptor was isolated from a man aged 40-50 years with glioma.

The DNA for the CDR3 is TGTGCCAGCAGCTCGACAGGGGATGGCTACACCTTC. This translates into CASSSTGDGYTF. The rearrangement joins TRBV7-6 to TRBJ1-2; 8 bases agree with TRBD1. Looked up from germline, CDR1 is SGHVS and CDR2 is FNYEAQ. The CDR3 sequence is 12 residues long. J gave up 6 bases and V 4 bases, and 1 base lay outside the gene matches.